The 11 T cell receptor beta chains in this list originate from one sample, sequenced in a study of T cell repertoires in cytomegalovirus infection. Which antigens these TCRs recognize remains unknown. TCRdb itself ran the reads through MiXCR, one entry per CDR3 protein. The data hold about 220,000 distinct CDR3 sequences, with 35% to 40% observed a single time. The sample was CD8+ T cells from cultured PBMCs, taken from culture after CMV antigen stimulation. The receptors here all came from a human donor in good health (CMV status not recorded). Some clones in this sample may be carry-over from other donors' samples.

This clonotype was observed a few times. The chain couples TRBV28 to TRBJ1-5; the match to TRBD1 covers 9 bases. Per germline, CDR1 MDHEN and CDR2 SYDVKM. CDR3 length equals 18 residues. V shed 6 bases, J shed 1 base, and the junction held 13 bases outside the gene matches. As DNA, the CDR3 is TGTGCCAGCAGCACCGGGACAGGGATTCTCGGCAGCAATCAGCCCCAGCATTTT. Translating gives CASSTGTGILGSNQPQHF.

This clonotype is a singleton in its sample. This sequence joins TRBV6-5 and TRBJ1-6; D gene uncertain. The CDR3 covers 16 residues. V lost 8 bases, J lost 0 bases, and 14 bases lay in between. Germline CDR1 reads MNHEY; CDR2 reads SVGAGI. The CDR3 DNA reads TGTGCCAGCGCCGAAAAACAGATCTCCTATAATTCACCCCTCCACTTT. Its translation is CASAEKQISYNSPLHF.

This chain links TRBV27 with TRBJ2-7; possible D gene TRBD1, 5 bases. Germline CDR1 MNHEY, CDR2 SMNVEV (reference sequence). Between the trimmed V and J ends, which lost 3 bases and 3 bases, there was a span of 9 bases. This CDR3 has 13 amino acids. The CDR3 DNA sequence: TGTGCCAGCAGTTTCTCAGGGTACTACGAGCAGTACTTC. Protein product: CASSFSGYYEQYF.

This clonotype showed up many times. V gene TRBV6-1 combines with J gene TRBJ1-3, with no clear D. V was clipped by 4 bases and J by 4 bases, with 8 bases between them. The CDR3 spans 13 residues. Germline assignment: CDR1 MNHNS and CDR2 SASEGT. The DNA for the CDR3 is TGTGCCAGCAGTGCCGGCTCGGGAAACACCATATATTTT. This encodes CASSAGSGNTIYF.

This chain joins TRBV11-2 and TRBJ2-1; no firm D call. The V and J ends lost 2 bases and 0 bases respectively, with 11 bases between them. The length of the CDR3 is 16 residues. The V gene's germline CDR1 is SGHAT and CDR2 FQNNGV. The CDR3 is CASSLNPYRSYNEQFF. CDR3 coding DNA: TGTGCCAGCAGCTTAAACCCCTATCGCTCCTACAATGAGCAGTTCTTC.

There are a few counts of this clonotype. The chain combines TRBV7-8 with TRBJ2-7, with a tentative D call TRBD1 (6 bases). The V gene's germline CDR1 is SGHVS and CDR2 FQNEAQ. CDR3 length equals 14 residues. V was trimmed by 3 bases and J by 4 bases, leaving 13 bases between them. The CDR3 region is CASSLTQGSYEQYF. As DNA, the CDR3 is TGTGCCAGCAGCTTGACACAGGGATCTTACGAGCAGTACTTC.

This rearrangement joins TRBV12-5 to TRBJ1-1, with a possible D match to TRBD1 (5 bases). CDR3 length: 15 residues. Germline CDR1 is LGHNT and CDR2 is FRNRAP. Trimming left V 2 bases short and J 2 bases short, with 12 bases between. The CDR3 region has the DNA TGTGCTAGTGGTTTGCCCCAGTGGGGCAACACTGAAGCTTTCTTT. It is translated as CASGLPQWGNTEAFF.

The chain joins TRBV7-3 to TRBJ2-2, with 7 bases aligning to TRBD1. CDR3 length: 15 amino acids. Trimming removed 5 bases from V and 7 bases from J; junction bases left unmatched: 10. CDR1 SGHTA and CDR2 FQGTGA come from the germline V gene. This CDR3 reads CASSLRGGANGELFF. In DNA, the CDR3 is TGTGCCAGCAGCCTCCGAGGGGGCGCGAACGGGGAGCTGTTTTTT.

This chain joins TRBV19 and TRBJ1-1; TRBD1 matches 8 bases. Germline V lookup: CDR1 LNHDA, CDR2 SQIVND (reference sequence). V lost 5 bases and J lost 1; bases outside the gene matches: 12. The CDR3 loop spans 17 amino acids. The CDR3 nucleotides read TGTGCCAGTAGTGTTTCGACCGGGACAGGATCGAACACTGAAGCTTTCTTT. Its protein is CASSVSTGTGSNTEAFF.

The chain uses TRBV19 and TRBJ1-2; D remains unclear. The CDR3 runs 13 residues. V was clipped by 3 bases and J by 4 bases, with 9 bases between them. The germline V gene has CDR1 LNHDA and CDR2 SQIVND (reference sequence). The CDR3 is CASSIIKFYGYTF. As DNA, the CDR3 is TGTGCCAGTAGTATTATCAAGTTCTATGGCTACACCTTC.

The V gene is TRBV12-3 or TRBV12-4, the J gene TRBJ1-2; TRBD1 matches at 8 bases. V shed 6 bases, J shed 6 bases, and the junction held 15 bases outside the gene matches. This CDR3 is 16 amino acids long. This chain's CDR3 is CASSLAGTGGRDGYTF. In DNA, the CDR3 is TGTGCCAGCAGCTTGGCCGGGACAGGTGGGAGGGATGGCTACACCTTC.